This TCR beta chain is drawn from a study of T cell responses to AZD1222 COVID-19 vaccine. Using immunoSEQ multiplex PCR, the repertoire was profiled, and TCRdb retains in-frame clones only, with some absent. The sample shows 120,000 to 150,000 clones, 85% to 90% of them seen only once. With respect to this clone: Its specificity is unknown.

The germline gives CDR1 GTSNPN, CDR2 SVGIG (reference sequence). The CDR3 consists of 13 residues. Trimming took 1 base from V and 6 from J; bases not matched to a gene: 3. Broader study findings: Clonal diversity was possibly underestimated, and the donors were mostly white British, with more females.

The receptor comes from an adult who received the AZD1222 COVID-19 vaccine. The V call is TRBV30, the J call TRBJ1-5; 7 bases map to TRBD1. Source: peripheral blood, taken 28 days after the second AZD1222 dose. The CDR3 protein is CAWSASGGQPQHF. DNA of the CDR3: TGTGCCTGGAGTGCCTCAGGGGGTCAGCCCCAGCATTTT.